This TCR beta chain was sequenced in a study of post-analysis software for immune sequencing data. The overall study: Included courses were relapsing-remitting and secondary progressive multiple sclerosis; progressive-relapsing multiple sclerosis was also included. Regarding the study as a whole: The study found TRBV5-6, TRBV5-1 and TRBV20-1 among a handful of TRBV segments more frequent in patients than controls.

About this clonotype: Its matching antigen is unknown.

Presence of unique molecular identifiers characterized the TCR beta cDNA libraries. There were roughly 1 to 11 million T cells, and 450,000 to 550,000 cDNA molecules came from them. TCRdb called the PCR reads again in MiXCR, with one record for every CDR3 protein. The table has 750,000 to 950,000 distinct CDR3 sequences, approximately 57% seen once; the top ten hold approximately 4.3%. The CDR3 consists of 18 residues. V gave up 4 bases and J gave up 3 bases; unmatched junction bases: 10. Germline V gene data show CDR1 as KGHSH and CDR2 as LQKENI. This TCR was recovered from a girl between 5 and 17 years old with multiple sclerosis. V is TRBV18 and J is TRBJ2-1; 12 positions agree with TRBD2. The sequenced sample was blood. The CDR3 here is CASSLASGRAGNYNEQFF. CDR3 bases: TGTGCCAGCTCACTCGCTAGCGGGAGGGCCGGTAACTACAATGAGCAGTTCTTC.